Described below is a single T cell receptor (beta chain) sequence and its context. What it binds is not known. A junction end diverges from the germline sequence, so it may reflect a read error. This sample is drawn from a study of breast tumors, draining lymph nodes, adjacent tissues. Study-wide points: The data were judged consistent with most tumor T cells coming from lymph node and expanding in tumor. Tumor and nontumor repertoires were significantly more similar in luminal-like than in basal-like breast cancer. That most tumor T cells come from lymph nodes remained unproven. Compared with lymph nodes, tumors were less diverse; compared with nontumor tissue, more.

The CDR3 has 15 amino acids. Germline loops: CDR1 MNHNY, CDR2 SVGAGI (reference sequence). Breast cancer patients provided tissue from their axillary draining lymph nodes. MiXCR, applied by TCRdb to the multiplex PCR reads, yields one record per CDR3 protein. The table includes about 200,000 distinct CDR3 sequences, approximately 33% detected once. Sequenced sample: axillary lymph node tissue. V and J are TRBV6-6 and TRBJ2-2, with 9 nucleotides matching TRBD1. This receptor was taken from a female donor with breast cancer. Some clones in this sample may be carry-over from other donors' samples. The CDR3 region is CASSQQGAKTGELFF. The CDR3 bases are TGTGCCAGCAGTCAACAGGGGGCGAAAACCGGGGAGCTGTTTTTT.